A single sample is the source of the 20 T cell receptor beta chains below, sequenced in a study of tumor-infiltrating lymphocytes in primary liver carcinoma. Starting material for RNA and DNA co-extraction consisted of about 20-30 mg of unsorted bulk tissue. The input was 400 to 500 ng total RNA; TCR beta cDNA was made from it with a constant-region primer. Three nested multiplex PCR rounds of slightly modified ARM-PCR generated TCR beta libraries. The first two PCR rounds used TRBV1-TRBV30 forward primers with a C-beta reverse primer, around 10 cycles each. TCRdb recomputed calls from the multiplex PCR reads with MiXCR, one row per CDR3 protein. The table has about 64,000 distinct CDR3 sequences, about three quarters seen once. The sequenced material came from liver tumor tissue from sampling region 4. Subset meaning: tumor region T4, right-lateral pole. These receptors originate from a man aged 35 to 55 with primary liver carcinoma and hepatitis B virus infection.

On this clonotype itself: A clone one base away is much larger, so this may be a read error. The V gene is TRBV29-1, the J gene TRBJ2-3; possibly TRBD2 for D (5 bases). Germline-derived CDR1 and CDR2 are SQVTM and ANQGSEA. V gave up 7 bases and J gave up 9 bases, with 20 bases separating them. This CDR3 spans 13 amino acids. The CDR3 sequence is CSGVGASILTQYF. DNA for the CDR3: TGCAGCGGAGTGGGAGCGTCCATCCTGACGCAGTATTTT.

A remark on this clonotype: The junction departs from germline at one end; a sequencing error may be responsible. This sequence joins TRBV6-9 and TRBJ2-3; a weak D match, TRBD2 (6 bases). CDR3 length: 16 residues. Germline V gene data show CDR1 as MNHGY and CDR2 as SVAAGI. CDR3 in DNA: TGTGCCAGCAGTTGGACCGGGGACTCTCCGCACAGATACGTAGTATTT. It translates to CASSWTGDSPHRYVVF.

This chain uses TRBV29-1 with TRBJ2-3, with 12 nucleotides matching TRBD2. The CDR3 contains 16 residues. Germline CDR1 SQVTM, CDR2 ANQGSEA. Unmatched junction bases numbered 6, after V lost 1 base and J lost 4 bases. The chain's CDR3 is CSVEGLAGGFSDTQYF. The CDR3 coding sequence is TGCAGCGTTGAAGGCCTAGCGGGAGGGTTCTCAGATACGCAGTATTTT.

This clonotype was counted many times. This rearrangement joins TRBV9 to TRBJ1-3; D not resolved. CDR3 length: 13 residues. Trimming shortened V by 0 bases and J by 3 bases, and 4 bases separated the two germline ends. Germline V gene data show CDR1 as SGDLS and CDR2 as YYNGEE. In DNA, the CDR3 is TGTGCCAGCAGCGTAGGGGATGGAAACACCATATATTTT. Translated, it gives CASSVGDGNTIYF.

This clonotype was seen more than once but under ten times. The rearrangement links TRBV2 to TRBJ2-5, with D maybe TRBD2 (5 bases). CDR1 and CDR2 (germline): SNHLY, FYNNEI. This CDR3 is built from 12 residues. V dropped 4 bases and J dropped 5 bases, with 8 bases sitting between them. The CDR3 loop reads CASSVLVETQYF. DNA for the CDR3: TGTGCCAGCAGTGTACTAGTGGAGACCCAGTACTTC. Filled out from reference TRBV2 and TRBJ2-5, the complete variable domain reads EPEVTQTPSHQVTQMGQEVILRCVPISNHLYFYWYRQILGQKVEFLVSFYNNEISEKSEIFDDQFSVERPDGSNFTLKIRSTKLEDSAMYFCASSVLVETQYFGPGTRLLVL.

Comments on this clonotype: The conserved phenylalanine or tryptophan normally closing the CDR3 is absent here, so this likely arose from a read error. The chain couples TRBV11-2 to TRBJ2-1, with D possibly matching TRBD2 (6 bases). Trimming pared 0 bases from V and 4 bases from J, leaving 22 bases between. The CDR3 contains 19 residues. CDR1 and CDR2 from the germline V gene are SGHAT and FQNNGV. In DNA form, the CDR3 reads TGTGCCAGCAGCTTAGATAGGCGATTCGGCGGGACCCTTTACAATGAGCAGTTCTCC. It encodes CASSLDRRFGGTLYNEQFS.

In the case of this clonotype: Here the CDR3 omits its conserved ending phenylalanine or tryptophan, so a read error is the likely source. The V and J genes are TRBV11-3 and TRBJ2-5, with D uncertain. This CDR3 region has 13 residues. Trimming removed 3 bases from V and 1 base from J, with 6 bases in between. The V gene's germline CDR1 is SGHNT and CDR2 YENEEA. DNA of the CDR3: TGTGCCAGCAGCTTGGGGTCCCAAGAGACCCAGTACCTC. Translated: CASSLGSQETQYL.

On this clonotype: This sequence may be a read error, since a much larger clone differs from it by one base. The missing conserved phenylalanine or tryptophan at the end of this CDR3 makes a read error likely. The V and J genes are TRBV7-2 and TRBJ2-1; D is undetermined. Germline CDR1 and CDR2: SGHTA and FQGNSA. V shed 1 base and J shed 2 bases, with 9 bases lying between them. This CDR3 comprises 15 residues. The CDR3 loop reads CASSLGVGPYNEQFL. The CDR3 DNA reads TGTGCCAGCAGCTTAGGGGTAGGTCCCTACAATGAGCAGTTCCTC.

To note about this clonotype: A single base separates this from a much larger clone, so it may be a read error. V is TRBV5-6 and J is TRBJ1-5, with D possibly being TRBD1 (6 bases). From germline, CDR1 is SGHDT and CDR2 YYEEEE. The CDR3 runs to 15 residues. DNA for the CDR3: TGTGCCAGCAGCTCTACTTGGGGGGGCGATCAGCCCCGGCATTTT. Protein product: CASSSTWGGDQPRHF.

Turning to this clonotype: The junction departs from the called germline gene at one end, perhaps through a read error. This chain joins TRBV29-1 and TRBJ2-5, with 7 bases identical to TRBD2. CDR3 length: 12 residues. The germline V gene has CDR1 SQVTM and CDR2 ANQGSEA. Here the CDR3 reads CSALLAEETEYF. CDR3 nucleotides: TGCAGCGCGCTGCTAGCGGAAGAGACCGAGTACTTC.

This clonotype showed up just a few times. A junction end diverges from the germline sequence, so it may reflect a read error. The V and J genes are TRBV11-2 and TRBJ2-7; 9 bases fit TRBD1. The CDR3 spans 15 residues. Per germline, CDR1 SGHAT and CDR2 FQNNGV. The DNA for the CDR3 is TGTGCTAGCAGCCAAGGGACAGGGAGAACCTATGAGGAGTACTTC. This translates into CASSQGTGRTYEEYF.

Points on this clonotype: The junction does not match germline at one end; this may be a read error. The chain carries TRBV4-1 and TRBJ1-1; 8 nucleotides align to TRBD1. Looked up from germline, CDR1 is MGHRA and CDR2 is YSYEKL. The CDR3 consists of 18 residues. In DNA form, the CDR3 reads TGCGCTAGCAGCTGGGGTAGGGTGGGACAGGAGATGAACACTGAAGCTTTCTTT. Protein: CASSWGRVGQEMNTEAFF.

The chain couples TRBV6-2 or TRBV6-3 to TRBJ2-1; D remains ambiguous. The V end lost 5 bases, the J end lost 4 bases, and 9 bases lay between the germline ends. Germline-derived CDR1 and CDR2 are MNHEY and SVGEGT. This CDR3 has 13 amino acids. The CDR3 bases are TGTGCCAGCAGTGAATTGGAGTACAATGAGCAGTTCTTC. This encodes CASSELEYNEQFF.

On this clonotype itself: This may come from a read error, since a much larger clone is one base off. The rearrangement joins TRBV7-9 to TRBJ2-3; 7 bases match TRBD2. The germline V gene encodes CDR1 SEHNR and CDR2 FQNEAQ (reference sequence). The CDR3 covers 18 residues. Written as DNA, the CDR3 is TGTGCCAGCAGCCCCGCTCTGGGGGGGGGTCGTCTCACAGATACGCAGTGTTTT. Its protein is CASSPALGGGRLTDTQCF.

Comments on this clonotype: At one boundary the junction diverges from the germline segment, which might be a read error. This chain uses TRBV5-5 with TRBJ1-6; D gene uncertain. Looked up from germline, CDR1 is SGHKS and CDR2 is YYEKEE (reference sequence). This CDR3 has 13 residues. The CDR3 region has the DNA TGTGCCAACAGCTTGCGAGGGAATTCACCCCTCCACTTT. This gives the protein CANSLRGNSPLHF.

This clonotype was counted at least ten times. This could be a read error, since a much larger clone is one nucleotide away. This CDR3 fails to terminate in the conserved phenylalanine or tryptophan, so it likely reflects a read error. The genes are TRBV12-3 or TRBV12-4 and TRBJ2-7; tentative D call: TRBD2 (6 bases). This CDR3 is built from 15 residues. V dropped 6 bases and J dropped 0 bases, with 15 bases sitting between them. CDR3 in amino acids: CASRPGTGSSYEQYL. The CDR3 DNA reads as TGTGCCAGCAGGCCCGGGACTGGGAGCTCCTACGAGCAGTACCTC.

This clonotype was counted between two and nine times. The chain carries TRBV11-2 and TRBJ2-5, with D possibly matching TRBD1 (5 bases). The CDR3 totals 13 residues. Trimming shortened V by 5 bases and J by 5 bases, and 12 bases separated the two germline ends. Germline V gene lookup returns CDR1 SGHAT and CDR2 FQNNGV. As DNA, the CDR3 is TGTGCCAGCAGCGCAGGGTTGGGGGAGACCCAGTACTTC. Translation gives CASSAGLGETQYF.

As to this clonotype: This is likely a read error, given that the CDR3 carries no conserved phenylalanine or tryptophan at its end. The chain couples TRBV7-9 to TRBJ2-5; the D is unclear. Germline V CDR1 and CDR2: SEHNR, FQNEAQ (reference sequence). CDR3 size: 11 residues. DNA of the CDR3: TGTGTCAGCAGCCTGAAAGAGACCCAGTACCTC. Encoded protein: CVSSLKETQYL.

This clonotype occurred many times. J is TRBJ2-5 and V is TRBV11-2; 7 nucleotides align to TRBD2. Germline assignment: CDR1 SGHAT and CDR2 FQNNGV. This CDR3 is built from 15 residues. V lost 1 base and J lost 2; bases outside the gene matches: 4. The CDR3 sequence is CASSLGASGQETQYF. The CDR3 DNA sequence: TGTGCCAGCAGCTTAGGGGCTAGCGGACAAGAGACCCAGTACTTC. The entire variable domain, with the rest obtained from reference TRBV11-2 and TRBJ2-5, is as follows: EAGVAQSPRYKIIEKRQSVAFWCNPISGHATLYWYQQILGQGPKLLIQFQNNGVVDDSQLPKDRFSAERLKGVDSTLKIQPAKLEDSAVYLCASSLGASGQETQYFGPGTRLLVL.

V and J are TRBV6-2 or TRBV6-3 and TRBJ1-5; 8 nucleotides agree with TRBD1. The CDR3 is made up of 18 amino acids. The ends lost 1 base at V and 3 bases at J; junction bases unmatched: 11. Germline lookup yields CDR1 MNHEY and CDR2 SVGEGT. CDR3 bases: TGTGCCAGCAGTTACTGGATGCGACAGGGGTTAAACAATCAGCCCCAGCATTTT. It is translated as CASSYWMRQGLNNQPQHF.